The sequence of this T cell receptor beta chain was determined in a study of siplizumab effects on memory and regulatory T cells. V lost 6 bases and J lost 2, with 12 bases in between. The CDR3 consists of 14 residues. Germline V CDR1 and CDR2: MNHEY, SVGAGI. Assays covered 85,000 to 100,000 TCR templates per sample. Data came from immunoSEQ multiplex PCR; TCRdb stores just in-frame clones and leaves some out. Here the sample spans some 110,000 clones, over 90% being singletons. This chain connects TRBV6-5 to TRBJ2-3, with D perhaps TRBD1 (6 bases). The sample comprised Tregs sorted from blood. The TCR sequence derives from a human donor in good health. CDR3: CASSYGQHTDTQYF. The CDR3 DNA reads TGTGCCAGCAGCTACGGACAGCACACAGATACGCAGTATTTT.